These T cell receptor beta chains were read from a single sample in a study of T cell repertoires in cytomegalovirus infection. MiXCR, run by TCRdb on the reads, gives a single entry per CDR3 protein. The sample lists 680,000 or so distinct CDR3 sequences, around 31% occurring once. The antigens these receptors bind are not known. Here the sequenced sample was cultured PBMCs, taken from culture after CMV antigen stimulation. Source of these receptors: a human donor in good health (CMV status not recorded). Some clones in this sample may be carry-over from other donors' samples. Both conserved end residues are part of each CDR3. Each record gives: CDR3 protein, CDR3 DNA, clone size, V gene, J gene, D gene. D genes are given only for firm matches. The size entry is marked missing in some rows and otherwise reads once, few, many or a size class.

CDR3 protein: CASSQDPPGDTNEKLFF
CDR3 DNA: TGTGCCAGCAGCCAAGACCCGCCAGGGGATACTAATGAAAAACTGTTTTTT
clone size: -
V gene: TRBV4-1
J gene: TRBJ1-4
D gene: -

CDR3 protein: CASSYPPAQPQHF
CDR3 DNA: TGTGCCAGCAGTTACCCACCCGCTCAGCCCCAGCATTTT
clone size: -
V gene: TRBV28
J gene: TRBJ1-5
D gene: -

CDR3 protein: CASSRVQLDNQPQHF
CDR3 DNA: TGTGCCAGCAGTCGGGTACAATTAGACAATCAGCCCCAGCATTTT
clone size: many
V gene: TRBV6-1
J gene: TRBJ1-5
D gene: -

CDR3 protein: CATSKDTGQGNGELFF
CDR3 DNA: TGTGCCACCAGCAAGGATACGGGACAGGGTAACGGGGAGCTGTTTTTT
clone size: few
V gene: TRBV15
J gene: TRBJ2-2
D gene: TRBD1

CDR3 protein: CASAGQGYTGELFF
CDR3 DNA: TGTGCCAGCGCGGGACAGGGGTACACCGGGGAGCTGTTTTTT
clone size: few
V gene: TRBV27
J gene: TRBJ2-2
D gene: TRBD1

CDR3 protein: CASRRGTLSTDTQYF
CDR3 DNA: TGTGCCAGTAGAAGGGGTACACTATCCACAGATACGCAGTATTTT
clone size: -
V gene: TRBV19
J gene: TRBJ2-3
D gene: -

CDR3 protein: CASEIGSTQYF
CDR3 DNA: TGTGCCAGTGAGATTGGTTCTACGCAGTATTTT
clone size: -
V gene: TRBV19
J gene: TRBJ2-3
D gene: -

CDR3 protein: CSVEGQTTGELFF
CDR3 DNA: TGCAGCGTTGAGGGACAGACCACCGGGGAGCTGTTTTTT
clone size: once
V gene: TRBV29-1
J gene: TRBJ2-2
D gene: TRBD1

CDR3 protein: CSAKIGSEDEAFF
CDR3 DNA: TGCAGTGCGAAGATTGGATCGGAGGATGAAGCTTTCTTT
clone size: -
V gene: TRBV20-1
J gene: TRBJ1-1
D gene: -

CDR3 protein: CASSDTGGRLVSNSYNEQFF
CDR3 DNA: TGTGCCAGCAGTGACACCGGGGGGCGGCTAGTAAGTAACTCCTACAATGAGCAGTTCTTC
clone size: -
V gene: TRBV2
J gene: TRBJ2-1
D gene: -

CDR3 protein: CASSIAGLITPSAGELFF
CDR3 DNA: TGTGCCAGTAGTATAGCAGGGTTGATCACCCCATCCGCCGGGGAGCTGTTTTTT
clone size: -
V gene: TRBV19
J gene: TRBJ2-2
D gene: -

CDR3 protein: CASNPGPNYNEQFF
CDR3 DNA: TGTGCCAGCAATCCGGGACCCAACTACAATGAGCAGTTCTTC
clone size: -
V gene: TRBV2
J gene: TRBJ2-1
D gene: -

CDR3 protein: CASSYRWGAFF
CDR3 DNA: TGTGCCAGCAGTTACCGATGGGGGGCTTTCTTT
clone size: -
V gene: TRBV6-6
J gene: TRBJ1-1
D gene: -

CDR3 protein: CASSEQPPMNTEAFF
CDR3 DNA: TGTGCCAGCAGTGAACAGCCACCCATGAACACTGAAGCTTTCTTT
clone size: -
V gene: TRBV2
J gene: TRBJ1-1
D gene: -

CDR3 protein: CSAKGTFQETQYF
CDR3 DNA: TGCAGTGCTAAAGGGACTTTTCAAGAGACCCAGTACTTC
clone size: -
V gene: TRBV20-1
J gene: TRBJ2-5
D gene: -

CDR3 protein: CASSFGFAYEQYF
CDR3 DNA: TGTGCCAGCAGCTTTGGCTTTGCGTACGAGCAGTACTTC
clone size: few
V gene: TRBV7-2
J gene: TRBJ2-7
D gene: -

CDR3 protein: CADITRDGYTF
CDR3 DNA: TGTGCCGACATTACACGGGACGGCTACACCTTC
clone size: -
V gene: TRBV11-2
J gene: TRBJ1-2
D gene: -

CDR3 protein: CASRDRIYQPQHF
CDR3 DNA: TGTGCCAGCAGGGACAGGATATACCAGCCCCAGCATTTT
clone size: few
V gene: TRBV6-2/TRBV6-3
J gene: TRBJ1-5
D gene: TRBD1

CDR3 protein: CSVGPGRQQAQYF
CDR3 DNA: TGCAGCGTAGGCCCAGGCCGTCAACAGGCGCAGTATTTT
clone size: -
V gene: TRBV29-1
J gene: TRBJ2-3
D gene: -

CDR3 protein: CASSYEGTVDTEAFF
CDR3 DNA: TGTGCCAGCAGTTACGAAGGGACAGTCGACACTGAAGCTTTCTTT
clone size: -
V gene: TRBV6-2/TRBV6-3
J gene: TRBJ1-1
D gene: TRBD1

CDR3 protein: CASSQDLGFGTGDGYTF
CDR3 DNA: TGCGCCAGCAGCCAAGATCTAGGGTTTGGGACAGGGGATGGCTACACCTTC
clone size: -
V gene: TRBV4-1
J gene: TRBJ1-2
D gene: TRBD1

CDR3 protein: CASSLGRDGTTPNEQFF
CDR3 DNA: TGTGCCAGCAGCTTAGGCAGGGATGGGACTACTCCAAATGAGCAGTTCTTC
clone size: -
V gene: TRBV7-6
J gene: TRBJ2-1
D gene: TRBD2

CDR3 protein: CASSSSQGAGEQYF
CDR3 DNA: TGTGCCAGCAGCTCTTCCCAGGGGGCAGGAGAGCAGTACTTC
clone size: -
V gene: TRBV7-9
J gene: TRBJ2-7
D gene: TRBD1

CDR3 protein: CARRDRGIGEQYF
CDR3 DNA: TGTGCTCGAAGGGACAGAGGAATCGGAGAGCAGTACTTC
clone size: many
V gene: TRBV12-5
J gene: TRBJ2-7
D gene: TRBD1

CDR3 protein: CASSSAGGGASYEQYF
CDR3 DNA: TGTGCCAGCAGCTCGGCGGGAGGCGGGGCCTCCTACGAGCAGTACTTC
clone size: -
V gene: TRBV5-4
J gene: TRBJ2-7
D gene: TRBD2

CDR3 protein: CASSPVRDSPTNEKLFF
CDR3 DNA: TGTGCCAGCTCACCTGTCCGCGACAGTCCAACTAATGAAAAACTGTTTTTT
clone size: -
V gene: TRBV18
J gene: TRBJ1-4
D gene: -

CDR3 protein: CASRDGQGAGYTF
CDR3 DNA: TGTGCCAGCAGGGACGGACAGGGGGCGGGCTACACCTTC
clone size: -
V gene: TRBV6-6
J gene: TRBJ1-2
D gene: TRBD1

CDR3 protein: CATRPDITQTQYF
CDR3 DNA: TGTGCCACCCGCCCGGACATCACCCAGACCCAGTACTTC
clone size: -
V gene: TRBV6-5
J gene: TRBJ2-5
D gene: -

CDR3 protein: CASSRETGSYGYTF
CDR3 DNA: TGCGCCAGCAGCCGAGAGACAGGGTCCTATGGCTACACCTTC
clone size: -
V gene: TRBV4-1
J gene: TRBJ1-2
D gene: TRBD1

CDR3 protein: CASTSRVRSSNQPQHF
CDR3 DNA: TGTGCCAGCACTTCGAGGGTTCGGAGTAGCAATCAGCCCCAGCATTTT
clone size: few
V gene: TRBV28
J gene: TRBJ1-5
D gene: -

CDR3 protein: CASSGKPGQEETQYF
CDR3 DNA: TGTGCCAGCAGTGGAAAACCGGGACAAGAAGAGACCCAGTACTTC
clone size: -
V gene: TRBV6-1
J gene: TRBJ2-5
D gene: -

CDR3 protein: CASSEEGGALDNEQFF
CDR3 DNA: TGTGCCAGCAGTGAAGAAGGGGGGGCTTTGGACAATGAGCAGTTCTTC
clone size: few
V gene: TRBV6-1
J gene: TRBJ2-1
D gene: -

CDR3 protein: CASSLAYSGLAGGRSGNEQYF
CDR3 DNA: TGTGCCAGCAGCTTAGCGTACTCCGGACTAGCGGGAGGAAGGTCTGGGAACGAGCAGTACTTC
clone size: few
V gene: TRBV7-6
J gene: TRBJ2-7
D gene: TRBD2

CDR3 protein: CATSDFRPGAQSSYNEQFF
CDR3 DNA: TGTGCCACCAGTGATTTCAGACCCGGGGCCCAAAGCTCCTACAATGAGCAGTTCTTC
clone size: once
V gene: TRBV24-1
J gene: TRBJ2-1
D gene: -

CDR3 protein: CSASPTGFVTEAFF
CDR3 DNA: TGCAGTGCTTCCCCGACAGGTTTCGTCACTGAAGCTTTCTTT
clone size: -
V gene: TRBV20-1
J gene: TRBJ1-1
D gene: -

CDR3 protein: CSASRGNKETQYF
CDR3 DNA: TGCAGTGCTAGCCGAGGGAACAAAGAGACCCAGTACTTC
clone size: -
V gene: TRBV20-1
J gene: TRBJ2-5
D gene: -

CDR3 protein: CASSGFSGEETGELFF
CDR3 DNA: TGTGCCAGCAGTGGGTTCTCAGGGGAGGAGACCGGGGAGCTGTTTTTT
clone size: -
V gene: TRBV2
J gene: TRBJ2-2
D gene: -

CDR3 protein: CASSLAWRANEKLFF
CDR3 DNA: TGTGCCAGCAGCTTGGCGTGGAGGGCTAATGAAAAACTGTTTTTT
clone size: few
V gene: TRBV7-6
J gene: TRBJ1-4
D gene: -